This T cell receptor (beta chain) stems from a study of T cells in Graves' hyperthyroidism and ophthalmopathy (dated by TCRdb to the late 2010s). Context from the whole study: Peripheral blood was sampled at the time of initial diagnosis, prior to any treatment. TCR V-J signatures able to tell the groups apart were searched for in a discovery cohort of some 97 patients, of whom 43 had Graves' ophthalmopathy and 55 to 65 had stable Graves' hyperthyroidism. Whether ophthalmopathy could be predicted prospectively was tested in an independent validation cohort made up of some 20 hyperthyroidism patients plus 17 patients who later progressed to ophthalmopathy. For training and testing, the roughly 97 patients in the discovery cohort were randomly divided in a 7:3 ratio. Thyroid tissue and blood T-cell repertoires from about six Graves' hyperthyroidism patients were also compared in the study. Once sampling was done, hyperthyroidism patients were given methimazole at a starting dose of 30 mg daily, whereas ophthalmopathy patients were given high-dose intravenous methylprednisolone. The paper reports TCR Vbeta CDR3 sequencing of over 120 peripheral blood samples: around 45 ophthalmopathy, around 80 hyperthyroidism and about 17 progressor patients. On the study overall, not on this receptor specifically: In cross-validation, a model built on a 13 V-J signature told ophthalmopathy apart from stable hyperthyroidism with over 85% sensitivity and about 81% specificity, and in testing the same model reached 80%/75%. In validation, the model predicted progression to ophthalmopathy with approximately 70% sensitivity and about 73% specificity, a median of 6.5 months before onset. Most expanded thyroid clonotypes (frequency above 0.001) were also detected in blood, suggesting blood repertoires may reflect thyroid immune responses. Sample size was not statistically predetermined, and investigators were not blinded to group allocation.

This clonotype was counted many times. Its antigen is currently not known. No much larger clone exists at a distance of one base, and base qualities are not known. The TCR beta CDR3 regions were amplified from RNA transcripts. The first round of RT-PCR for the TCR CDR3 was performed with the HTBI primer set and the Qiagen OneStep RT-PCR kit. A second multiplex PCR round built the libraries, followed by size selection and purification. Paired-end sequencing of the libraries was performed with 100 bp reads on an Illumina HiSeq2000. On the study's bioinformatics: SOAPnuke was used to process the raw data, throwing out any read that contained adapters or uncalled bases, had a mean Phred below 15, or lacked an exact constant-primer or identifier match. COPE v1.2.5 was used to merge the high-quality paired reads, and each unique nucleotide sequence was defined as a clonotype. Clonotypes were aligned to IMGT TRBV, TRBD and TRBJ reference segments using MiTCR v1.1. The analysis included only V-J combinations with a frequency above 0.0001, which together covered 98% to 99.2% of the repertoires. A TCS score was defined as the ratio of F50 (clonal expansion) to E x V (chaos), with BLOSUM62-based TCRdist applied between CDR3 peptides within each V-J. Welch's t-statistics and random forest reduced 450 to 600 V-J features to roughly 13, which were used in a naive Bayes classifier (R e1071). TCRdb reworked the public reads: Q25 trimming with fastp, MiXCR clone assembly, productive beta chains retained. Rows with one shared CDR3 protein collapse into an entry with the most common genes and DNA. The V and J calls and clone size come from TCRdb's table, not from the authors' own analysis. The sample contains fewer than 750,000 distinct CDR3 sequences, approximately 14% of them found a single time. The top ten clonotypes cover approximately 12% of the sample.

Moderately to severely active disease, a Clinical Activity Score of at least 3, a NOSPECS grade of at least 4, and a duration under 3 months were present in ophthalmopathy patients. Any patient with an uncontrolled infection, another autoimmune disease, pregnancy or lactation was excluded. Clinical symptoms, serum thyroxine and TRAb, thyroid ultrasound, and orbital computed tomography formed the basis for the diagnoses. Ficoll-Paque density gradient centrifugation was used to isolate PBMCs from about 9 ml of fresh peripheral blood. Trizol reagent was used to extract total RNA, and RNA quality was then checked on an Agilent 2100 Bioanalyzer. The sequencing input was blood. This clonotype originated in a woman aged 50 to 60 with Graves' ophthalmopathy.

The sequence in DNA is TGTGCCAGCAGCCTACCAATTGGGACAAGGCTTAGTTATGAGCAGTTCTTC. Translated, it gives CASSLPIGTRLSYEQFF. This chain joins TRBV7-9 to TRBJ2-1, with a tentative D gene TRBD1 over 6 matching bases. V is reduced by 5 bases and J by 8 bases, leaving a spacing of 25 bases between them. Sequences SEHNR (CDR1) and FQNEAQ (CDR2) are obtained from the germline V gene (reference sequence). The CDR3 goes from the cysteine to the phenylalanine over 17 residues. Only the CDR3 region is kept as DNA, spanning 51 bases read in frame from base 1.